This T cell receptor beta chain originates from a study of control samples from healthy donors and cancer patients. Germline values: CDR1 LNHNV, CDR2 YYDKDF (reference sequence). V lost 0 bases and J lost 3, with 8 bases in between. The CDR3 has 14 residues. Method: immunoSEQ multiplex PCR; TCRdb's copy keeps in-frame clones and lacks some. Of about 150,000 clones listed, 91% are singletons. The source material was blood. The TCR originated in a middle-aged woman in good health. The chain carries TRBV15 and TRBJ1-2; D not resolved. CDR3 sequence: CATSREAADYGYTF. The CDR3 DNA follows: TGTGCCACCAGCAGAGAAGCGGCGGACTATGGCTACACCTTC.